The rows below give T cell receptor beta chains drawn from one sample of a study of regulatory dendritic cells for organ transplantation. Assay used: immunoSEQ multiplex PCR; TCRdb lists only in-frame clones, some missing. Of fewer than 40,000 clones listed, under 95% were seen once; the top ten hold over 0.09%. The material sequenced was naive CD8+ T cells from blood. These receptor sequences come from a human donor in good health. The conserved cysteine and the conserved F or W are not part of the CDR3 here.

j_gene	v_gene	CDR3aa
TRBJ2-1	TRBV5-4	ASSPDGPYNEQF
TRBJ2-1	TRBV30	AWSVAGVEQF
TRBJ2-7	TRBV4-3	ASSQDRSQPAYEQY
TRBJ2-5	TRBV19	ASRPLGGGSSETQY
TRBJ2-6	TRBV5-1	ASSALAGKAGANVLT
TRBJ2-7	TRBV30	AWRGTGYYEQY
TRBJ1-2	TRBV10-1	ASRGRQPANYGYT
TRBJ2-5	TRBV27	ASTPAGGEETQY
TRBJ2-5	TRBV27	ASSLGQTQY
TRBJ1-4	TRBV4-1	ASSPMGPTNEKLF
TRBJ2-3	TRBV27	ASSFTSQGTQY
TRBJ2-3	TRBV9	ASSAPILAGADTQY
TRBJ2-1	TRBV4-1	ASSQATGRNEQF
TRBJ2-3	TRBV9	ASSVEILAHTDTQY
TRBJ1-1	TRBV5-4	ASSLETGVVDTEAF
TRBJ1-5	TRBV7-9	ASSLGGDPAQH
TRBJ2-1	TRBV27	ASSLLAGAAEQF
TRBJ2-7	TRBV28	ASSLSGTPGEQY
TRBJ1-5	TRBV28	ASSLQGVNQPQH
TRBJ1-1	TRBV7-9	ASSLVAGSGTEAF
TRBJ2-7	TRBV11-1	ASSSLTSGTIYEQY
TRBJ1-2	TRBV5-4	ASSSGSYGYT
TRBJ1-2	TRBV9	ASRSEDYGYT
TRBJ2-1	TRBV5-4	AIPGQGGNEQF
TRBJ1-4	TRBV4-3	ASSQNAGWGTNEKLF